Listed below are T cell receptor beta chains from one sample, sequenced in a study of cytomegalovirus exposure and HLA in healthy donors. Sequencing was performed with immunoSEQ multiplex PCR; in TCRdb, only in-frame clones are kept and a portion is missing. The table has 130,000 or so clones, almost 80% seen once; the top ten hold 1.4% to 1.5%. Source material: PBMCs. These receptor sequences come from a female donor in good health and CMV-seronegative. The CDR3 runs from the conserved cysteine through the conserved F or W. The order of the fields is V gene, J gene, D gene, clone size, CDR3 DNA, CDR3 protein. D genes are given only for firm matches. The listing skips clone size in some rows; elsewhere it reads once, few, many or a size class.

v_gene: TRBV7-9
j_gene: TRBJ1-1
d_gene: TRBD1
abundance: NA
CDR3nt: TGTGCCAGCAGCCATAGCACAGGGGGGACTGAAGCTTTCTTT
CDR3aa: CASSHSTGGTEAFF

v_gene: TRBV6-6
j_gene: TRBJ1-1
d_gene: NA
abundance: NA
CDR3nt: TGTGCCAGCAGTTTAGAGCCGAACACTGAAGCTTTCTTT
CDR3aa: CASSLEPNTEAFF

v_gene: TRBV19
j_gene: TRBJ2-7
d_gene: TRBD2
abundance: NA
CDR3nt: TGTGCCAGTAGTCGCGGGAGGGCCACCAGCTCCTACGAGCAGTACTTC
CDR3aa: CASSRGRATSSYEQYF

v_gene: TRBV5-1
j_gene: TRBJ1-2
d_gene: NA
abundance: NA
CDR3nt: TGCGCCAGCAGCTATGAGAACTATGGCTACACCTTC
CDR3aa: CASSYENYGYTF

v_gene: TRBV5-4
j_gene: TRBJ2-1
d_gene: NA
abundance: NA
CDR3nt: TGTGCCAGCAGCTTATCAGCCTCAGGGCAGGGTGAGCAGTTCTTC
CDR3aa: CASSLSASGQGEQFF

v_gene: TRBV7-8
j_gene: TRBJ1-2
d_gene: TRBD1
abundance: few
CDR3nt: TGTGCCAGCAGCCCAACCCGGACAGGATTAAACGTCCCTATCTATGGCTACACCTTC
CDR3aa: CASSPTRTGLNVPIYGYTF

v_gene: TRBV6-1
j_gene: TRBJ2-2
d_gene: TRBD1
abundance: NA
CDR3nt: TGTGCCAGCAAGCTTACAGGGGGCGACACCGGGGAGCTGTTTTTT
CDR3aa: CASKLTGGDTGELFF

v_gene: TRBV21-1
j_gene: TRBJ2-1
d_gene: NA
abundance: NA
CDR3nt: TGTGCCAGCAGCGGACCCGACAGGGGACTACACTACAATGAGCAGTTCTTC
CDR3aa: CASSGPDRGLHYNEQFF

v_gene: TRBV4-1
j_gene: TRBJ1-1
d_gene: TRBD1
abundance: NA
CDR3nt: TGCGCCAGCAGCCACGACAGGGGAGGGAACACTGAAGCTTTCTTT
CDR3aa: CASSHDRGGNTEAFF

v_gene: TRBV4-1
j_gene: TRBJ1-4
d_gene: TRBD1
abundance: NA
CDR3nt: TGCGCCAGCAGCCAAGGGACGGACAGGGCAAAACTGTTTTTT
CDR3aa: CASSQGTDRAKLFF

v_gene: TRBV6-1
j_gene: TRBJ2-5
d_gene: TRBD1
abundance: once
CDR3nt: TGTGCCAGCAAATTATCCGGGACAGAAGAGACCCAGTACTTC
CDR3aa: CASKLSGTEETQYF

v_gene: TRBV27
j_gene: TRBJ1-2
d_gene: NA
abundance: few
CDR3nt: TGTGCCAGCAGTAAGGACAGCCAAGTTAACTATGGCTACACCTTC
CDR3aa: CASSKDSQVNYGYTF

v_gene: TRBV30
j_gene: TRBJ1-3
d_gene: NA
abundance: few
CDR3nt: TGTGCCTGGAGTCAGGGAAACACCATATATTTT
CDR3aa: CAWSQGNTIYF

v_gene: TRBV29-1
j_gene: TRBJ2-7
d_gene: NA
abundance: NA
CDR3nt: TGCAGCGTTGTAGCAGGGGGGCACGAGCAGTACTTC
CDR3aa: CSVVAGGHEQYF

v_gene: TRBV6-5
j_gene: TRBJ2-7
d_gene: NA
abundance: NA
CDR3nt: TGTGCCAGCAGTTACCCGGGGTCCCTCGAGCAGTACTTC
CDR3aa: CASSYPGSLEQYF

v_gene: TRBV27
j_gene: TRBJ2-7
d_gene: NA
abundance: NA
CDR3nt: TGTGCCAGCAGTACCTGGACAAATTCCTACGAGCAGTACTTC
CDR3aa: CASSTWTNSYEQYF

v_gene: TRBV7-8
j_gene: TRBJ2-2
d_gene: TRBD2
abundance: NA
CDR3nt: TGTGCCAGCAGCTCGGGACTAGCGGGAGATGGGGAGCTGTTTTTT
CDR3aa: CASSSGLAGDGELFF

v_gene: TRBV6-1
j_gene: TRBJ1-5
d_gene: TRBD1
abundance: NA
CDR3nt: TGTGCCAGCAGGGGGACAGGGGGTCATCAGCCCCAGCATTTT
CDR3aa: CASRGTGGHQPQHF

v_gene: TRBV19
j_gene: TRBJ1-5
d_gene: TRBD1
abundance: NA
CDR3nt: TGTGCCAGTAGTATCCGGGACAGGGCTTTAGGGTGGCCCCAGCATTTT
CDR3aa: CASSIRDRALGWPQHF

v_gene: TRBV4-2
j_gene: TRBJ1-3
d_gene: NA
abundance: few
CDR3nt: TGTGCCAGCAGCCAAGCCGCAGAGACTACTGGAAACACCATATATTTT
CDR3aa: CASSQAAETTGNTIYF

v_gene: TRBV11-2
j_gene: TRBJ1-2
d_gene: NA
abundance: NA
CDR3nt: TGTGCCAGCAGCTCAACAGGGCGAGGCTACACCTTC
CDR3aa: CASSSTGRGYTF

v_gene: TRBV28
j_gene: TRBJ2-5
d_gene: TRBD2
abundance: NA
CDR3nt: TGTGCCAGCACCGTGGGGGGGAGCGAGACCCAGTACTTC
CDR3aa: CASTVGGSETQYF

v_gene: TRBV19
j_gene: TRBJ2-7
d_gene: TRBD2
abundance: NA
CDR3nt: TGTGCCAGTAGTCAAGGCGGGAGAGGCACCTACGAGCAGTACTTC
CDR3aa: CASSQGGRGTYEQYF

v_gene: TRBV4-3
j_gene: TRBJ2-5
d_gene: NA
abundance: few
CDR3nt: TGCGCCAGCAGCCTGGAATCAGGGGTCGGAGAGACCCAGTACTTC
CDR3aa: CASSLESGVGETQYF

v_gene: TRBV7-3
j_gene: TRBJ1-1
d_gene: TRBD1
abundance: NA
CDR3nt: TGTGCCAGCAGCCGACAGGGAAGGACTGAAGCTTTCTTT
CDR3aa: CASSRQGRTEAFF

v_gene: TRBV19
j_gene: TRBJ2-5
d_gene: NA
abundance: NA
CDR3nt: TGTGCCAGTAGTGCGGGGAATTCGGAGACCCAGTACTTC
CDR3aa: CASSAGNSETQYF

v_gene: TRBV30
j_gene: TRBJ1-5
d_gene: NA
abundance: once
CDR3nt: TGTGCCTGCCAACCCGGGGGGGGAACTAGCAATCAGCCCCAGCATTTT
CDR3aa: CACQPGGGTSNQPQHF

v_gene: TRBV9
j_gene: TRBJ1-2
d_gene: TRBD1
abundance: NA
CDR3nt: TGTGCCAGCAGCGTGGGACAGGGGATAGGTGGCTACACCTTC
CDR3aa: CASSVGQGIGGYTF

v_gene: TRBV4-2
j_gene: TRBJ2-5
d_gene: TRBD1
abundance: once
CDR3nt: TGTGCCAGCAGCGTTGACAGGGGGCTCGGAGAGACCCAGTACTTC
CDR3aa: CASSVDRGLGETQYF

v_gene: TRBV10-3
j_gene: TRBJ2-7
d_gene: NA
abundance: NA
CDR3nt: TGTGCCATCAGTGATTTACAGGAAGCCTACGAGCAGTACTTC
CDR3aa: CAISDLQEAYEQYF

v_gene: TRBV27
j_gene: TRBJ1-4
d_gene: TRBD1
abundance: NA
CDR3nt: TGTGCCAGCAGCCCAGACAGGGCGGCTGAAAAACTGTTTTTT
CDR3aa: CASSPDRAAEKLFF

v_gene: TRBV5-4
j_gene: TRBJ1-1
d_gene: TRBD1
abundance: NA
CDR3nt: TGTGCCAGCAGTCAGGGACAGGAGGAACAAGCTTTCTTT
CDR3aa: CASSQGQEEQAFF

v_gene: TRBV5-1
j_gene: TRBJ1-1
d_gene: NA
abundance: NA
CDR3nt: TGCGCCAGCAGCTGGAGTTGGACAGACACTGAAGCTTTCTTT
CDR3aa: CASSWSWTDTEAFF

v_gene: TRBV5-6
j_gene: TRBJ2-1
d_gene: TRBD2
abundance: NA
CDR3nt: TGTGCCAGCAGCGGGGGGACTAGCAAGTACAATGAGCAGTTCTTC
CDR3aa: CASSGGTSKYNEQFF

v_gene: TRBV7-2
j_gene: TRBJ2-1
d_gene: TRBD2
abundance: once
CDR3nt: TGTGCCAGCAGCCCTAGCGGACTAGCCAACAATGAGCAGTTCTTC
CDR3aa: CASSPSGLANNEQFF

v_gene: TRBV18
j_gene: TRBJ2-1
d_gene: TRBD2
abundance: once
CDR3nt: TGTGCCAGCTCACCTTCCGGGAGGGGGTACAATGAGCAGTTCTTC
CDR3aa: CASSPSGRGYNEQFF

v_gene: TRBV4-1
j_gene: TRBJ2-6
d_gene: NA
abundance: NA
CDR3nt: TGCGCCAGCAGGATGATAGCGTCTGGGGCCAACGTCCTGACTTTC
CDR3aa: CASRMIASGANVLTF

v_gene: TRBV25-1
j_gene: TRBJ2-2
d_gene: NA
abundance: few
CDR3nt: TGTGCCAGCAGTGAATTGGGCCAGACATTAGGGGAGCTGTTTTTT
CDR3aa: CASSELGQTLGELFF

v_gene: TRBV6-6
j_gene: TRBJ2-5
d_gene: TRBD2
abundance: NA
CDR3nt: TGTGCCAGCAGTCGAGAGGGACTAGCGGGAGGGGAGACCCAGTACTTC
CDR3aa: CASSREGLAGGETQYF

v_gene: TRBV27
j_gene: TRBJ1-1
d_gene: NA
abundance: NA
CDR3nt: TGTGCCAGCAGTTTATTCAGAAACACTGAAGCTTTCTTT
CDR3aa: CASSLFRNTEAFF

v_gene: TRBV28
j_gene: TRBJ1-4
d_gene: NA
abundance: NA
CDR3nt: TGTGCCAGCAGTTTCACCCACAGGGCCATAAATGAAAAACTGTTTTTT
CDR3aa: CASSFTHRAINEKLFF

v_gene: TRBV9
j_gene: TRBJ1-2
d_gene: NA
abundance: NA
CDR3nt: TGTGCCAGCAGCCCAACACCCTCCTATGGCTACACCTTC
CDR3aa: CASSPTPSYGYTF

v_gene: TRBV27
j_gene: TRBJ2-7
d_gene: TRBD2
abundance: few
CDR3nt: TGTGCCAGCAGTTCCCAAACCTTACTAGCGGGAGTGGACGAGCAGTACTTC
CDR3aa: CASSSQTLLAGVDEQYF